This TCR beta chain was documented in a study of blood T cell repertoires in COVID-19. Per the original data handling: By means of reference gene primer amplification, nucleated cell counts were estimated. Clones were read by immunoSEQ multiplex PCR, and TCRdb kept only the in-frame ones, dropping some. Clone size and the V and J calls come from that table; the DNA yielded D and trimming. Of 250,000 or so clones listed, roughly 86% are singletons. The CDR3 totals 14 residues. In germline, CDR1 is SGHDT, CDR2 YYEEEE. V was shortened by 0 bases and J by 4 bases, with 11 bases between the two germline ends. Donors of Cohort 3 who recovered were those that had two negative PCRs, clearance, or symptom resolution.

The V gene is TRBV5-6, the J gene TRBJ2-7; tentative D call: TRBD2 (6 bases). The sequencing input was PBMCs or T cells enriched from blood (not recorded which). This clonotype was obtained from a woman between 45 and 65 years old who had recovered from COVID-19. The CDR3 spells CASSLDGLPYEQYF. The CDR3 nucleotides read TGTGCCAGCAGCTTGGACGGACTACCTTACGAGCAGTACTTC.